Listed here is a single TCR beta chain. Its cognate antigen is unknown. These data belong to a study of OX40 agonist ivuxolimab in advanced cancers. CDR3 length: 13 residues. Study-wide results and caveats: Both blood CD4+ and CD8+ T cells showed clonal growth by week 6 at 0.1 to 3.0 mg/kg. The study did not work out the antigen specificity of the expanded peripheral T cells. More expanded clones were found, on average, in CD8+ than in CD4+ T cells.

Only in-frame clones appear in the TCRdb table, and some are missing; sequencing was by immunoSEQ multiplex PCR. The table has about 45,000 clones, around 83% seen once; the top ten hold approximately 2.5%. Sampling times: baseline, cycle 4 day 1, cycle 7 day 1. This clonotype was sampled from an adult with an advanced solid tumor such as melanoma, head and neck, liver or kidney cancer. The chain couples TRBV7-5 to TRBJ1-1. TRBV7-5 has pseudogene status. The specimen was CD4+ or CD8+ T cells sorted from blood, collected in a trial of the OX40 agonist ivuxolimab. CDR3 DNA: TGTGCCAGCAGCCCCCGTTTTAACACTGAAGCTTTCTTT. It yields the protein CASSPRFNTEAFF.